This T cell receptor (beta chain) was identified during a study of blood T cell repertoires in COVID-19. About the study: Samples representing acute and convalescent COVID-19 were sourced from the United States, Italy and Spain. Nucleic acid was either cDNA or gDNA, and it came from T cells, B-cell-depleted T cells, or PBMCs.

The protocol was immunoSEQ multiplex PCR, while the TCRdb copy is restricted to in-frame clones and leaves out a portion. Of 200,000 or so clones in the sample, about 89% are singletons; the top ten hold roughly 6%. Sequencing was carried out using peripheral blood. The sequence was obtained from a man between 60 and 75 years old who had recovered from COVID-19.

The CDR3 nucleotides are TGTGCCAGCAGTTGGCAGGGGGCCACTGAAGCTTTCTTT. Its protein product is CASSWQGATEAFF. The chain has TRBV6-5 and TRBJ1-1; 8 nucleotides agree with TRBD1. The V and J ends lost 4 bases and 4 bases, in that order; junction bases with no gene match: 2. The CDR3 has 13 amino acids. Germline assignment: CDR1 MNHEY and CDR2 SVGAGI.